A single sample is the source of the 20 T cell receptor beta chains below, sequenced in a study of response to subunit inactivated influenza vaccine. TCRdb reanalysed the RT-PCR reads using MiXCR and keeps one entry per CDR3 protein. In the table there are some 540,000 distinct CDR3 sequences, 20% to 25% of which are singletons. These data were likewise used in another study, on T cells expressing NK-cell markers. That paper states: The cDNA for TCR beta came from 5'RACE template switching with UMIs.

Sample: CD4+ T cells sorted from PBMCs, taken approximately 12 days after vaccination. All receptors derive from a man aged 50 or older who received an inactivated influenza vaccine.

The chain recombines TRBV12-3 or TRBV12-4 with TRBJ1-3; possible D gene TRBD1, 6 bases. The CDR3 sequence is 15 residues long. V lost 4 bases to trimming and J lost 3 bases, with 13 bases between them. CDR3 region: CASSSTGSGGNTIYF. The CDR3 nucleotides read TGTGCCAGCAGTTCTACAGGGTCGGGTGGAAACACCATATATTTT.

This clonotype has just a few counts. This sequence joins TRBV5-1 and TRBJ1-1; 7 nucleotides match TRBD1. The CDR3 totals 17 residues. CDR1 is SGHRS and CDR2 is YFSETQ in the germline V gene. V lost 0 bases and J lost 1; bases outside the gene matches: 9. The CDR3 loop is CASSLVGKQGKNTEAFF. As DNA, the CDR3 is TGCGCCAGCAGCTTGGTCGGGAAACAGGGGAAGAACACTGAAGCTTTCTTT. Using reference TRBV5-1 and TRBJ1-1 for the parts outside the CDR3, the full variable domain is KAGVTQTPRYLIKTRGQQVTLSCSPISGHRSVSWYQQTPGQGLQFLFEYFSETQRNKGNFPGRFSGRQFSNSRSEMNVSTLELGDSALYLCASSLVGKQGKNTEAFFGQGTRLTVV.

A few counts support this clonotype. The V call is TRBV15, the J call TRBJ2-2, with D uncertain. Trimming took 3 bases from V and 2 from J, leaving 13 bases between them. Germline V gives CDR1 LNHNV, CDR2 YYDKDF (reference sequence). The CDR3 length is 16 residues. The CDR3 coding sequence is TGTGCCACCAGCAGGAATCCTACGACCAACACCGGGGAGCTGTTTTTT. It encodes CATSRNPTTNTGELFF. The entire variable domain, with the rest obtained from reference TRBV15 and TRBJ2-2, is as follows: DAMVIQNPRYQVTQFGKPVTLSCSQTLNHNVMYWYQQKSSQAPKLLFHYYDKDFNNEADTPDNFQSRRPNTSFCFLDIRSPGLGDTAMYLCATSRNPTTNTGELFFGEGSRLTVL.

This clonotype was seen a few times. The gene calls are TRBV24-1 and TRBJ2-7, with D perhaps TRBD2 (5 bases). Germline loops: CDR1 KGHDR, CDR2 SFDVKD. V lost 3 bases to trimming and J lost 3 bases, with 8 bases between them. The CDR3 is 13 amino acids. This CDR3 is CATSDTGYYEQYF. CDR3 sequence (DNA): TGTGCCACCAGTGATACGGGATACTACGAGCAGTACTTC.

This clonotype was counted only a few times. The chain recombines TRBV6-8 with TRBJ2-7; D gene unclear. CDR1 is MNHGY and CDR2 is SAAAGT in the germline V gene. The CDR3 extends over 16 amino acids. Trimming shortened V by 0 bases and J by 4 bases, and 16 bases separated the two germline ends. CDR3 nucleotide sequence: TGTGCCAGCAGTTACTCGAGGTCTGAGATAAATTACGAGCAGTACTTC. This codes for CASSYSRSEINYEQYF.

This clonotype was found many times. This rearrangement joins TRBV7-6 to TRBJ1-1; D call uncertain. Per germline, CDR1 SGHVS and CDR2 FNYEAQ. The CDR3 sequence is 13 residues long. The ends were cut back, 5 bases at V and 3 bases at J, with 10 bases in the middle. CDR3 in DNA: TGTGCCAGCAGCCGAAGTGGGGACACTGAAGCTTTCTTT. It codes for CASSRSGDTEAFF.

This clonotype was found a few times. This chain uses TRBV6-5 with TRBJ2-7; D tentatively reads TRBD1 or TRBD2 (5 bases each). V was trimmed by 5 bases and J by 2 bases, leaving 19 bases between them. Germline V lookup: CDR1 MNHEY, CDR2 SVGAGI. CDR3 length: 16 amino acids. The CDR3 region has the DNA TGTGCCAGCAGTACCTCGCCCGGGACGGCTACCTACGAGCAGTACTTC. Protein sequence: CASSTSPGTATYEQYF.

This clonotype came up a few times. The chain's CDR3 is CSATPGQGSTDTQYF. The DNA for the CDR3 is TGCAGTGCTACTCCGGGACAGGGAAGCACAGATACGCAGTATTTT. The rearrangement uses TRBV20-1 and TRBJ2-3; 9 bases are shared with TRBD1. The CDR3 runs 15 residues. Unmatched junction bases numbered 5, after V lost 4 bases and J lost 0 bases. Germline CDR1 is DFQATT and CDR2 is SNEGSKA (reference sequence).

This clonotype was seen a handful of times. V gene TRBV12-3 or TRBV12-4 combines with J gene TRBJ1-2, with a possible D match to TRBD1 (6 bases). The CDR3 covers 14 residues. V was pared by 2 bases and J by 0 bases, with 7 bases between. DNA for the CDR3: TGTGCCAGCAGTTTACGGACAGCTAACTATGGCTACACCTTC. Amino acid sequence: CASSLRTANYGYTF.

The rearrangement links TRBV2 to TRBJ2-5; TRBD1 matches 7 bases. The CDR3 extends over 13 amino acids. Losses at the gene ends were 4 bases for V and 4 bases for J; bases not matched to a gene: 3. Germline CDR1 is SNHLY and CDR2 is FYNNEI. This CDR3 reads CASSGQGIETQYF. Here the CDR3 DNA reads TGTGCCAGCAGTGGACAGGGAATAGAGACCCAGTACTTC.

This clonotype was picked up a small number of times. This chain joins TRBV27 and TRBJ2-7; D is ambiguous. Germline values: CDR1 MNHEY, CDR2 SMNVEV (reference sequence). The CDR3 is made up of 12 amino acids. V was shortened by 5 bases and J by 7 bases, with 12 bases between the two germline ends. CDR3 DNA sequence: TGTGCCAGCAGTCCCTCACATGGGGAGCAGTACTTC. Amino acid sequence: CASSPSHGEQYF.

In its sample, this clonotype was seen a few times. The J gene is TRBJ2-3, the V gene TRBV12-3 or TRBV12-4; 12 bases are a match to TRBD2. The CDR3 is made up of 15 amino acids. The V gene end was trimmed by 6 bases and the J gene end by 11 bases; junction bases not matched to a gene: 12. The CDR3 reads CASSPTTSGGGVQYF. The CDR3, as DNA: TGTGCCAGCAGCCCCACGACTAGCGGGGGCGGCGTGCAGTATTTT.

This clonotype was picked up a small number of times. The V gene is TRBV7-6, the J gene TRBJ2-2; no firm D call. Germline CDR1 and CDR2: SGHVS and FNYEAQ. The CDR3 length is 13 residues. V was pared by 4 bases and J by 5 bases, with 8 bases between. The CDR3 sequence: CASSYLKTGELFF. CDR3 bases: TGTGCCAGCAGCTATTTAAAAACCGGGGAGCTGTTTTTT.

This clonotype was seen a handful of times. This chain connects TRBV6-5 to TRBJ1-6; D is unclear. The CDR3 loop spans 12 amino acids. Germline V gene data show CDR1 as MNHEY and CDR2 as SVGAGI. With 6 bases removed from V and 7 bases from J, the gap between germline ends came to 7 bases. CDR3 protein: CASRDLNSPLHF. The CDR3 nucleotides read TGTGCCAGCAGGGACCTAAATTCACCCCTCCACTTT.

V gene TRBV4-3 combines with J gene TRBJ2-4, with D possibly matching TRBD1 (5 bases). V lost 0 bases to trimming and J lost 5 bases, with 11 bases between them. Germline CDR1 reads LGHNA; CDR2 reads YSLEER. The CDR3 sequence is 15 residues long. In nucleotides, the CDR3 is TGCGCCAGCAGCCAAGAGCCAGGGCTACAAAACATTCAGTACTTC. Translating it yields CASSQEPGLQNIQYF.

V and J are TRBV3-1 and TRBJ1-1; no reliable D call. V was clipped by 5 bases and J by 4 bases, with 14 bases between them. Germline CDR1 and CDR2: LGHDT and YNNKEL (reference sequence). This CDR3 region has 14 residues. CDR3 sequence (DNA): TGTGCCAGCAGCGACGACTTGTCGATCACTGAAGCTTTCTTT. It encodes CASSDDLSITEAFF.

The chain links TRBV12-3 or TRBV12-4 to TRBJ2-7; D is tentatively TRBD1 or TRBD2 (5 bases each). The CDR3 is 14 residues long. V was pared by 7 bases and J by 6 bases, with 19 bases between. The CDR3 reads CASNPRGANGEQYF. The CDR3 DNA follows: TGTGCCAGCAACCCGAGGGGCGCAAATGGCGAGCAGTACTTC.

The rearrangement joins TRBV3-1 to TRBJ2-2; D possibly corresponds to TRBD2 (7 bases). V lost 7 bases, J lost 2 bases, and 14 bases lay in between. This CDR3 region has 15 residues. Germline V gene lookup returns CDR1 LGHDT and CDR2 YNNKEL (reference sequence). DNA for the CDR3: TGTGCCAGCACCCGCGGGGGCCCCAACACCGGGGAGCTGTTTTTT. Protein product: CASTRGGPNTGELFF.

In this sample, this clonotype turned up a few times. The chain employs TRBV7-9 and TRBJ2-1; no clear D gene. CDR3 length equals 16 residues. The germline V gene has CDR1 SEHNR and CDR2 FQNEAQ (reference sequence). The ends were cut back, 5 bases at V and 1 base at J, with 15 bases in the middle. The CDR3 sequence is CASSPGPALSYNEQFF. In DNA, the CDR3 is TGTGCCAGCAGCCCCGGTCCCGCTTTATCCTACAATGAGCAGTTCTTC.

This clonotype was counted only a few times. The chain uses TRBV12-3 or TRBV12-4 and TRBJ2-7; D gene ambiguous. The CDR3 sequence is 14 residues long. V was pared by 1 base and J by 3 bases, with 10 bases between. For the CDR3, the DNA is TGTGCCAGCAGTTTAGGTACGAACCACTACGAGCAGTACTTC. Translating it yields CASSLGTNHYEQYF.